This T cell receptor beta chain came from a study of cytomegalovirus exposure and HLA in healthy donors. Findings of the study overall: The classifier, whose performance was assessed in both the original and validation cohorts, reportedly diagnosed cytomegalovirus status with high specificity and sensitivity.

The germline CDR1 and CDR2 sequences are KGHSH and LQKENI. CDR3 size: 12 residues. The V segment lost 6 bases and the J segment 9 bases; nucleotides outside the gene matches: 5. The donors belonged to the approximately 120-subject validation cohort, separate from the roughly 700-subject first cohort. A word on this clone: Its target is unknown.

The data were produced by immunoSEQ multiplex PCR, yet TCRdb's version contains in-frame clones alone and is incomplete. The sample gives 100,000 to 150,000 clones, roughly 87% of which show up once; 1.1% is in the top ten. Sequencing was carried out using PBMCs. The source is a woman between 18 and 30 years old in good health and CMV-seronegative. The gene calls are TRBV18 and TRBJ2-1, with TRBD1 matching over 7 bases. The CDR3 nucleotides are TGTGCCAGCTCGCAGACAGGGAGTGAGCAGTTCTTC. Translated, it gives CASSQTGSEQFF.